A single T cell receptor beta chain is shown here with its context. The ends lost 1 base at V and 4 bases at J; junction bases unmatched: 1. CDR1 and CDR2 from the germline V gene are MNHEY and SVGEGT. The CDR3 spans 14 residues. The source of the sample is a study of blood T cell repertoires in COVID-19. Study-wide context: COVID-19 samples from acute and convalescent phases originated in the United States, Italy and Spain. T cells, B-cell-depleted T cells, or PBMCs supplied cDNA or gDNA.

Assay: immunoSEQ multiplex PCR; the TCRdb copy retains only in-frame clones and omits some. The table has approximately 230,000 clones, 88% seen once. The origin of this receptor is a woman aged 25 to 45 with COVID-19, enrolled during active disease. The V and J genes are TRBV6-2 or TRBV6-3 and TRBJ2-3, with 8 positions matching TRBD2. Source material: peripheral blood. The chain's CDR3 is CASSYFSGADTQYF. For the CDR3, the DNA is TGTGCCAGCAGTTACTTTAGCGGGGCAGATACGCAGTATTTT.